This paragraph reports one T cell receptor (beta chain). Antigen: not known. CDR1 and CDR2 from the germline V gene are SGHNT and YENEEA. Deletions cut 5 bases from V and 4 bases from J, with 14 bases between. The CDR3 totals 15 residues. The data were taken from a study of shared clonotypes between healthy human individuals. Assay execution proceeded at the deep level. Using immunoSEQ multiplex PCR, the repertoire was profiled, and TCRdb retains in-frame clones only, with some absent. Of hundreds of thousands of clones listed, around 73% are singletons. Study-wide findings and caveats: Naive subsets typically showed greater estimated richness than memory subsets.

V gene TRBV11-3 combines with J gene TRBJ2-2; tentatively, D is TRBD1 (6 bases). Sequences were obtained from memory CD4+ T cells sorted from blood. This sample's subset: CD45RA-negative fraction. The receptor comes from a young woman in good health. CDR3 nucleotides: TGTGCCAGCAGCAGAACAGGGTCGGCCACCGGGGAGCTGTTTTTT. This sequence encodes CASSRTGSATGELFF. The full variable domain, with the rest looked up from reference TRBV11-3 and TRBJ2-2, is EAGVVQSPRYKIIEKKQPVAFWCNPISGHNTLYWYLQNLGQGPELLIRYENEEAVDDSQLPKDRFSAERLKGVDSTLKIQPAELGDSAVYLCASSRTGSATGELFFGEGSRLTVL.